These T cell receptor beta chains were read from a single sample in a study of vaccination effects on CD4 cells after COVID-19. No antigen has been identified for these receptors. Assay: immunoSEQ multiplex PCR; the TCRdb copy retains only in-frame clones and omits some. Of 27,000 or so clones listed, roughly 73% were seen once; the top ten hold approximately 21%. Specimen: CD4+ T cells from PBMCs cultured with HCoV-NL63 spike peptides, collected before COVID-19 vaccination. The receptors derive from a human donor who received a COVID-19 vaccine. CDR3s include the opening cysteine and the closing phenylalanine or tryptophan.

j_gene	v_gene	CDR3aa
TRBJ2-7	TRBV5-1	CASTLGGATYEQYF
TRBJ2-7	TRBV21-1	CASSKGEFGFTYEQYF
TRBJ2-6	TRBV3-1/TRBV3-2	CASSQDVGSAKAGANVLTF
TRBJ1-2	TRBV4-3	CASSQDGGLTYGYTF
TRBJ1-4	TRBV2	CASSGSGTVGKLFF
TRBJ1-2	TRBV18	CASSPREGYGYTF
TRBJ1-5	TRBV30	CAWSEGVSNQPQHF
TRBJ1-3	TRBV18	CASSRNRDFSGNTIYF
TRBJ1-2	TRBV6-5	CASSSWDRPHYGYTF
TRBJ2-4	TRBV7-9	CASSLGGPGDIQYF
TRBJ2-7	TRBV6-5	CASSYRYISGGYEQYF
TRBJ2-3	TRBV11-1	CASSQGNTQYF
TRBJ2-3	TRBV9	CASSLGRGASADTQYF
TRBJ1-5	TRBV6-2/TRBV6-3	CASSGLTKVPQHF
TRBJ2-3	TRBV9	CASSATPSFADTQYF
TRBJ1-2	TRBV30	CAWSVAGGNYGYTF
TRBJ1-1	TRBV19	CASSLSGGYNTEAFF
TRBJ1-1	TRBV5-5	CASSLQGNTEAFF
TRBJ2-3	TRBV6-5	CASSYSGGEGDTQYF
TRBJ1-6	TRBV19	CASSRTLGAGNSPLHF
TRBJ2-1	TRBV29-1	CSVGVVGQFF
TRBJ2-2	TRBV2	CASTPDRLNTGELFF
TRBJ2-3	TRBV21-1	CASSHRTGGATDTQYF
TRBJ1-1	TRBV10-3	CATTNFTGRGEAFF
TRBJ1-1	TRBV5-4	CASSLSIRTYKGNTEAFF
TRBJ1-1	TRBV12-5	CASGLFKGSTMNTEAFF
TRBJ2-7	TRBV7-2	CASSPDRRGEQYF
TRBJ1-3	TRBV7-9	CASGGNTIYF
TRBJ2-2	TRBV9	CASSEGLAPLGELFF
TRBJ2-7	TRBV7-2	CASSHGGSNSYEQYF
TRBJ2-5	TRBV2	CASTAAGGRGETQYF
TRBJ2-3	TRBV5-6	CASSGGWAGGRDTQYF
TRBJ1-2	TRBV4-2	CASSQDRGGYGYTF
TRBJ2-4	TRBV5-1	CASTGRRGNIQYF
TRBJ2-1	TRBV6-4	CASSIEDYLYNEQFF
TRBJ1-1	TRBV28	CASVIRQTGGYTEAFF
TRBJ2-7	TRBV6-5	CASRRDSPYEQYF
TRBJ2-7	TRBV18	CASSPPHRANKGEQYF
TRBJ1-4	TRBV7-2	CASSLVSRVGEKLFF
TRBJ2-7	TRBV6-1	CASSASSGGRLYSYEQYF
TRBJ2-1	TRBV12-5	CASGSADSYNEQFF